This TCR beta chain was captured in a study of blood T cell repertoires in COVID-19. Study-wide background: Collection of acute and convalescent COVID-19 samples took place in the United States, Italy and Spain.

Authors' methods: Reference gene primers were amplified, and this amplification served to estimate nucleated cell counts. Sequencing was performed with immunoSEQ multiplex PCR; in TCRdb, only in-frame clones are kept and a portion is missing. V and J calls and clone size are given by that table; D and trimming were obtained from the DNA. The sample contains approximately 70,000 clones, approximately 89% of which appear only once. This clone showed up just once. What was sequenced was peripheral blood. The sequence was obtained from a woman aged 80 or over with active or convalescent COVID-19.

The CDR3 protein is CASSESPGRQGEQFF. Here the CDR3 DNA reads TGTGCCAGCAGTGAATCTCCAGGACGCCAGGGTGAGCAGTTCTTC. The gene calls are TRBV2 and TRBJ2-1; the D gene is possibly TRBD1 (5 bases). Germline CDR1 and CDR2: SNHLY and FYNNEI. Trimming removed 2 bases from V and 9 bases from J, with 17 bases in between. CDR3 size: 15 residues. The whole variable domain, remainder taken from reference TRBV2 and TRBJ2-1, is EPEVTQTPSHQVTQMGQEVILRCVPISNHLYFYWYRQILGQKVEFLVSFYNNEISEKSEIFDDQFSVERPDGSNFTLKIRSTKLEDSAMYFCASSESPGRQGEQFFGPGTRLTVL.